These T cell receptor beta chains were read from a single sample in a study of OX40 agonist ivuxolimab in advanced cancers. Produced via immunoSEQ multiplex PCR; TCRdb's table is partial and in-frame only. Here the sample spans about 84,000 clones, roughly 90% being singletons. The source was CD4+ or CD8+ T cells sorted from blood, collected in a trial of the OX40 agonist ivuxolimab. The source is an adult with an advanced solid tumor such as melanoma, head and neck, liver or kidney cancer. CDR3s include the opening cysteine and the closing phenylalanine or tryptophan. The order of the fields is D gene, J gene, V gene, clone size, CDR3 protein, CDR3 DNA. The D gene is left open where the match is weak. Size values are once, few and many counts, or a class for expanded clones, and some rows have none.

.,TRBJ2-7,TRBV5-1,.,CASSGPGNAYEQYF,TGCGCCAGCAGCGGGCCAGGGAATGCCTACGAGCAGTACTTC
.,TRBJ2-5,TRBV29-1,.,CSVGTAPGETQYF,TGCAGCGTTGGGACGGCCCCAGGAGAGACCCAGTACTTC
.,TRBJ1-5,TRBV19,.,CASSTGTGNQPQHF,TGTGCCAGTAGTACAGGTACCGGGAATCAGCCCCAGCATTTT
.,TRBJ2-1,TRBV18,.,CASSPASSYNEQFF,TGTGCCAGCTCACCAGCAAGCTCCTACAATGAGCAGTTCTTC
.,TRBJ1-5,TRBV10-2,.,CASSESHRESNQPQHF,TGCGCCAGCAGTGAGTCGCATAGGGAGAGCAATCAGCCCCAGCATTTT
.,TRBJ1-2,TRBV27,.,CASSLYGRGGIYGYTF,TGTGCCAGCAGTTTATATGGACGGGGAGGGATCTATGGCTACACCTTC
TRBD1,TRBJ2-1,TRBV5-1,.,CASDRTGGVGEQFF,TGCGCCAGCGACCGGACAGGGGGTGTGGGTGAGCAGTTCTTC
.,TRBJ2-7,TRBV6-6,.,CASTAGSSYEQYF,TGTGCCAGCACGGCAGGGAGCTCCTACGAGCAGTACTTC
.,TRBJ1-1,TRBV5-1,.,CASSREPNTEAFF,TGCGCCAGCAGCCGGGAGCCGAACACTGAAGCTTTCTTT
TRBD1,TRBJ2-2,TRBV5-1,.,CASSLRQGAIGELFF,TGCGCCAGCAGCTTGAGGCAGGGGGCGATCGGGGAGCTGTTTTTT
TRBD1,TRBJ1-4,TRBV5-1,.,CASSAPGQGDEKLFF,TGCGCCAGCAGCGCGCCGGGACAGGGGGATGAAAAACTGTTTTTT
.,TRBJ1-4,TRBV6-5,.,CASSYRANEKLFF,TGTGCCAGCAGTTACAGGGCGAATGAAAAACTGTTTTTT
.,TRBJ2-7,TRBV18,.,CASSPRGADEQYF,TGTGCCAGCTCACCACGGGGGGCGGACGAGCAGTACTTC
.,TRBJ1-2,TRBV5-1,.,CASSSDGWQGKNYGYTF,TGCGCCAGCAGCTCTGATGGATGGCAGGGCAAAAACTATGGCTACACCTTC
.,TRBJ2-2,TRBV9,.,CASSVVFTGELFF,TGTGCCAGCAGCGTAGTTTTCACCGGGGAGCTGTTTTTT
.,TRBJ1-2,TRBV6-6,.,CASSYDWRPIYTF,TGTGCCAGCAGTTACGACTGGCGACCGATCTACACCTTC
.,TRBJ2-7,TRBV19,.,CASSIAWRASRNYEQYF,TGTGCCAGTAGTATAGCTTGGCGGGCGTCCCGAAACTACGAGCAGTACTTC
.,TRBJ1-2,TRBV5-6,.,CASSFTGAEIGYTF,TGTGCCAGCAGCTTTACGGGCGCGGAAATCGGCTACACCTTC
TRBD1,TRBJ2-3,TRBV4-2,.,CASSRDRGTDTQYF,TGTGCCAGCAGCCGGGACAGGGGCACAGATACGCAGTATTTT
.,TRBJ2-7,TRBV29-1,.,CSVPGPNSYEQYF,TGCAGCGTTCCGGGTCCGAACTCCTACGAGCAGTACTTC
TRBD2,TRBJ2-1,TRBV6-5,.,CASSKLAGINNEQFF,TGTGCCAGCAGTAAACTAGCGGGTATAAACAATGAGCAGTTCTTC
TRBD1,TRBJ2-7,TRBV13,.,CASSPTPTGREQYF,TGTGCCAGCAGCCCTACCCCGACAGGGAGAGAGCAGTACTTC
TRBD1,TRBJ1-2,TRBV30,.,CAWSKPGGEGYTF,TGTGCCTGGAGTAAACCAGGGGGCGAAGGCTACACCTTC
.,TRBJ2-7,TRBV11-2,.,CASSSRLVRYEQYF,TGTGCCAGCAGCTCCAGACTAGTCCGCTACGAGCAGTACTTC
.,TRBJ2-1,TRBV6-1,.,CASSEMTGTYNEQFF,TGTGCCAGCAGTGAGATGACAGGAACCTACAATGAGCAGTTCTTC
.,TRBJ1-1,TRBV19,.,CASTNNRNAEAFF,TGTGCCAGTACTAATAACAGGAACGCTGAAGCTTTCTTT
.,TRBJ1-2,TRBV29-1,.,CSVEPARGNYGYTF,TGCAGCGTTGAGCCCGCGAGGGGGAACTATGGCTACACCTTC
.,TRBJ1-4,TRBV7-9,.,CASSLGQGREKLFF,TGTGCCAGCAGCTTAGGCCAGGGTAGGGAAAAACTGTTTTTT
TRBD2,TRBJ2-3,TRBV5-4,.,CASRRSGSSTDTQYF,TGTGCCAGCAGACGTAGCGGGAGCTCCACAGATACGCAGTATTTT
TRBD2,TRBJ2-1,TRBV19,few,CASSMGYPSGYNEQFF,TGTGCCAGTAGTATGGGATACCCTAGCGGTTACAATGAGCAGTTCTTC
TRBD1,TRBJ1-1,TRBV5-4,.,CASSLDGTGVFAEAFF,TGTGCCAGCAGCTTGGATGGGACAGGGGTTTTCGCTGAAGCTTTCTTT
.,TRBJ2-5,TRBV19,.,CASSSPGTVTQETQYF,TGTGCCAGTAGTTCACCCGGGACTGTAACTCAAGAGACCCAGTACTTC
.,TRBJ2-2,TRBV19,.,CASSMNEAVGSGELFF,TGTGCCAGTAGTATGAACGAGGCAGTAGGTTCCGGGGAGCTGTTTTTT
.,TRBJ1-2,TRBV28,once,CASWSTANYGYTF,TGTGCCAGCTGGTCGACTGCCAACTATGGCTACACCTTC
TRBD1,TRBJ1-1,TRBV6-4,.,CASSEGQGNTEAFF,TGTGCCAGCAGTGAGGGACAGGGCAACACTGAAGCTTTCTTT
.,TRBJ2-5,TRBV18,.,CASSPVSVQTQYF,TGTGCCAGCTCACCAGTCAGCGTGCAGACCCAGTACTTC
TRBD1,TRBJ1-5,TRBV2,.,CASRGQPNQPQHF,TGTGCCAGCAGGGGACAGCCGAATCAGCCCCAGCATTTT
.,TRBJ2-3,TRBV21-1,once,CASSTFTDTQYF,TGTGCCAGCAGCACGTTCACAGATACGCAGTATTTT
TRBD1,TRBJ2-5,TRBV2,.,CASSEARGRETQYF,TGTGCCAGCAGTGAAGCGAGGGGGCGGGAGACCCAGTACTTC
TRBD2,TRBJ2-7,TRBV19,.,CASSLGLAGSYEQYF,TGTGCCAGTAGCCTGGGACTAGCGGGCTCCTACGAGCAGTACTTC
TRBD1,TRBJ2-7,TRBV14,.,CASSQGGQGTHEQYF,TGTGCCAGCAGCCAAGGGGGACAGGGTACCCACGAGCAGTACTTC
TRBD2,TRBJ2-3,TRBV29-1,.,CSADGLAGHRTDTQYF,TGCAGCGCCGACGGACTAGCGGGCCACCGCACAGATACGCAGTATTTT